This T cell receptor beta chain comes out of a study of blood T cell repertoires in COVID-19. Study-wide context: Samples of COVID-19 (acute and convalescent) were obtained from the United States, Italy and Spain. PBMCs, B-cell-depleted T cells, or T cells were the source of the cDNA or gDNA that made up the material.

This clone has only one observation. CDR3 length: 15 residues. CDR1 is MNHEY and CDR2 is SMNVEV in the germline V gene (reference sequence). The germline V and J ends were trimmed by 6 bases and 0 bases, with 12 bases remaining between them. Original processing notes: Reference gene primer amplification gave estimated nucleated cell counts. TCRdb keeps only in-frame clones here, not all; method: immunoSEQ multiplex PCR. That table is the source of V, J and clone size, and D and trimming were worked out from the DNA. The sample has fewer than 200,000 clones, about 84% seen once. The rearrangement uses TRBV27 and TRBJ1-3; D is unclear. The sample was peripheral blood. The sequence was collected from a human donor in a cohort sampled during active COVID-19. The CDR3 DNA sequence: TGTGCCAGCAGCCGTAGCCGGGACTCTGGAAACACCATATATTTT. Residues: CASSRSRDSGNTIYF.